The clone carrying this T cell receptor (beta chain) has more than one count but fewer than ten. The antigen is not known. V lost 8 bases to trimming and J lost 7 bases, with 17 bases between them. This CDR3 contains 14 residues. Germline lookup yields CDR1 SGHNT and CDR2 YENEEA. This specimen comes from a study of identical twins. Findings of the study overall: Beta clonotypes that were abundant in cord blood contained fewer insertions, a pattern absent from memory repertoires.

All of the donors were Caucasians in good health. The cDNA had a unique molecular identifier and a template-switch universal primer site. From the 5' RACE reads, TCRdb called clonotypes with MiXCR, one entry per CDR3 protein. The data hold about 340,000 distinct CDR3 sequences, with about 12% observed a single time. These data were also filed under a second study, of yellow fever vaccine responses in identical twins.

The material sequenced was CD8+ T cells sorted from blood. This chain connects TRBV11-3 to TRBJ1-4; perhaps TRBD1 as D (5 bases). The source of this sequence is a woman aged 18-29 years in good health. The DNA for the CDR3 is TGTGCCAGCGAGCGGGGGGTTGGCGTTGAAAAACTGTTTTTT. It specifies CASERGVGVEKLFF.